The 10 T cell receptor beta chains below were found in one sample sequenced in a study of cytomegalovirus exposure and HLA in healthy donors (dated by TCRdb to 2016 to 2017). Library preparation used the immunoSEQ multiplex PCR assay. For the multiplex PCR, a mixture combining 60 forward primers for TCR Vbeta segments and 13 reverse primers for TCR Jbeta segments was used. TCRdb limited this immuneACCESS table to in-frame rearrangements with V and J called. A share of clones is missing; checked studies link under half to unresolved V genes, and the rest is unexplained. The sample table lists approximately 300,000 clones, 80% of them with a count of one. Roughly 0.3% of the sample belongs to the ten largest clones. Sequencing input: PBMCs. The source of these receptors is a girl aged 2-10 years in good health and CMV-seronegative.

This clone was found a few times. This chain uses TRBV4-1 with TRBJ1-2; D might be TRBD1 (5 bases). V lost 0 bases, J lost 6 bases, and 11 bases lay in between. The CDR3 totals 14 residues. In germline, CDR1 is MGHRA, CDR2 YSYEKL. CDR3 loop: CASSQEQEQDGYTF. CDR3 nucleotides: TGCGCCAGCAGCCAAGAACAGGAACAGGATGGCTACACCTTC.

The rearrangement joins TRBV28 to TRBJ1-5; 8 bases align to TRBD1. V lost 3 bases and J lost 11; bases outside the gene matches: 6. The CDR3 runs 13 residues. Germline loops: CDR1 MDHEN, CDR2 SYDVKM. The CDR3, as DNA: TGTGCCAGCAGTTTCCAGGGGGCAGGGGCCCAGCATTTT. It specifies CASSFQGAGAQHF.

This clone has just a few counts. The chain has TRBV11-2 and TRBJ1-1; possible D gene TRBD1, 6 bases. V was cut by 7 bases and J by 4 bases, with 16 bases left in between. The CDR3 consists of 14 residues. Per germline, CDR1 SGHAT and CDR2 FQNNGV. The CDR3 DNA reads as TGTGCCAGCACCCTGGCGGGGGGGGCCACTGAAGCTTTCTTT. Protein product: CASTLAGGATEAFF.

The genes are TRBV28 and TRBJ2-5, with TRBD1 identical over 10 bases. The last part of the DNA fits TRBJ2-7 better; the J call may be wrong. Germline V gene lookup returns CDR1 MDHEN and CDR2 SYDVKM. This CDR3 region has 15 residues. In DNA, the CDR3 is TGTGCCAGCAGTAGGTTGGGACAGGGGCACTACGAGCAGTACTTC. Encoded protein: CASSRLGQGHYEQYF.

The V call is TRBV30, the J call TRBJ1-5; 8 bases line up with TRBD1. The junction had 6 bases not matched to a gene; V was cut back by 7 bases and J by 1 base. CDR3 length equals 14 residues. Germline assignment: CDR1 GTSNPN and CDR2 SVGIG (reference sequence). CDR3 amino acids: CAFSGGRSNQPQHF. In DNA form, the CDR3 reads TGTGCCTTCTCAGGGGGCCGGAGCAATCAGCCCCAGCATTTT.

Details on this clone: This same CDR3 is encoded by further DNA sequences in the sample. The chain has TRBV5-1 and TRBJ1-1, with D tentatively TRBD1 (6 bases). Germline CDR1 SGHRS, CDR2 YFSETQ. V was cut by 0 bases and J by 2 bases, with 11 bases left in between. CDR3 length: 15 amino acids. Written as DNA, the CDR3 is TGCGCCAGCAGCTTGGGTGACAGGCGAAACACTGAAGCTTTCTTT. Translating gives CASSLGDRRNTEAFF.

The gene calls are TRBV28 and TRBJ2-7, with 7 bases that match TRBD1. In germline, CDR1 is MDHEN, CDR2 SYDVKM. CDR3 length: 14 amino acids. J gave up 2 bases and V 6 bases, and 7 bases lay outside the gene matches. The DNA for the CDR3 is TGTGCCAGCAGACTGACAGGGCAAACCTACGAGCAGTACTTC. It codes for CASRLTGQTYEQYF.

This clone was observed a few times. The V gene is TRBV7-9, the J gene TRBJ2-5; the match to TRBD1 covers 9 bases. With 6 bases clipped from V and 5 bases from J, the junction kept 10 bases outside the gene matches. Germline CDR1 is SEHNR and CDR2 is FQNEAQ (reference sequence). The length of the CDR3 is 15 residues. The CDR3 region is CASSPSRTGDETQYF. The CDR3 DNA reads TGTGCCAGCAGTCCCTCTCGGACAGGGGACGAGACCCAGTACTTC.

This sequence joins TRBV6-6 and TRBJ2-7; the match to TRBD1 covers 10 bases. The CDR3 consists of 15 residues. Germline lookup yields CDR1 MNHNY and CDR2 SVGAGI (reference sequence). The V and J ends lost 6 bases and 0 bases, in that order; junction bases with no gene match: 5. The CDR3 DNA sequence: TGTGCCAGCAGGAACCGGGACAGGGGCTCCTACGAGCAGTACTTC. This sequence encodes CASRNRDRGSYEQYF.

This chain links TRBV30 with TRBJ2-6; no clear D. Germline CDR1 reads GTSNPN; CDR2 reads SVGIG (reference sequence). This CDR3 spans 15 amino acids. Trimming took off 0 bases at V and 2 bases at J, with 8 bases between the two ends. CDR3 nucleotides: TGTGCCTGGAGTGTCGGTGGAGCTGGGGCCAACGTCCTGACTTTC. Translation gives CAWSVGGAGANVLTF.